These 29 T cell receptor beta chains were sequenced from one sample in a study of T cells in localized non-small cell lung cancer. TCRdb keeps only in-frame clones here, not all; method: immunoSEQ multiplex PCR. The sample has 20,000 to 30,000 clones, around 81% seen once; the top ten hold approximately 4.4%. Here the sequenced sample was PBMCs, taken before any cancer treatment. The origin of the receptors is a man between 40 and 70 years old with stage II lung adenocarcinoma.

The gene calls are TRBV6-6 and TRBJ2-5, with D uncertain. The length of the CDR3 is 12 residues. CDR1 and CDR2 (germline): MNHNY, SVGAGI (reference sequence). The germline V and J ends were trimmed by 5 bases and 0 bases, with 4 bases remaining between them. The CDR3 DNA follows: TGTGCCAGCAGTGCGTACCAAGAGACCCAGTACTTC. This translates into CASSAYQETQYF.

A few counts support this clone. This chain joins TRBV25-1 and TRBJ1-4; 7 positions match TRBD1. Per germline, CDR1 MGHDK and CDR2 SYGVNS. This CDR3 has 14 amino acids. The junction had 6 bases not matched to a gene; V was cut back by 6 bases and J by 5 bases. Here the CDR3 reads CASRGSTGNEKLFF. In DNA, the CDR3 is TGTGCCAGCAGGGGCTCGACAGGGAATGAAAAACTGTTTTTT.

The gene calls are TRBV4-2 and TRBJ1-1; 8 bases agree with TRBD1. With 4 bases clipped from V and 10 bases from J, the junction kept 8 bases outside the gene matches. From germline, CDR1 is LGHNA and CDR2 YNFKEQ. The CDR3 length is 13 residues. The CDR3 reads CASSRQQGEVAFF. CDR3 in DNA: TGTGCCAGCAGCCGGCAACAGGGGGAAGTAGCTTTCTTT.

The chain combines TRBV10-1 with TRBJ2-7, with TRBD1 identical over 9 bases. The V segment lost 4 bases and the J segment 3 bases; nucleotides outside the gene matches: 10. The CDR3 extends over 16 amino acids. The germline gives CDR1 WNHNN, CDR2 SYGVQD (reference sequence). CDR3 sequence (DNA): TGCGCCAGCAGTGCCGGGACAGGGAATGGGGGCTACGAGCAGTACTTC. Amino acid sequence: CASSAGTGNGGYEQYF.

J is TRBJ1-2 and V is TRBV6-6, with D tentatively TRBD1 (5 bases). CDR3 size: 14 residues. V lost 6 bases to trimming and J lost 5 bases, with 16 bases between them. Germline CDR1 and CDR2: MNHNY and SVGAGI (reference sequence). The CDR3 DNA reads TGTGCCAGCAGGCCCGTGGGGGAGTGGTATGGCTACACCTTC. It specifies CASRPVGEWYGYTF.

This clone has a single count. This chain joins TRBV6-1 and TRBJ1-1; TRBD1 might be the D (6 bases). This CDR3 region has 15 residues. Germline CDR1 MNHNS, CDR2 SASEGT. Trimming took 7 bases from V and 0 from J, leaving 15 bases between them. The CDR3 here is CASTPWTDLNTEAFF. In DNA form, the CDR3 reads TGTGCCAGCACCCCCTGGACAGACTTGAACACTGAAGCTTTCTTT.

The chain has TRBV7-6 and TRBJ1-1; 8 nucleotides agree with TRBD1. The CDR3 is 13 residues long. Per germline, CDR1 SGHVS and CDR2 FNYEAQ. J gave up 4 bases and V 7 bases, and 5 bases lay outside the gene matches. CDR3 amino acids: CASTRGQGTEAFF. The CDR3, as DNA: TGTGCCAGCACCAGAGGACAGGGCACTGAAGCTTTCTTT. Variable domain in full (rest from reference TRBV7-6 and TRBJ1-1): GAGVSQSPRYKVTKRGQDVALRCDPISGHVSLYWYRQALGQGPEFLTYFNYEAQQDKSGLPNDRFSAERPEGSISTLTIQRTEQRDSAMYRCASTRGQGTEAFFGQGTRLTVV.

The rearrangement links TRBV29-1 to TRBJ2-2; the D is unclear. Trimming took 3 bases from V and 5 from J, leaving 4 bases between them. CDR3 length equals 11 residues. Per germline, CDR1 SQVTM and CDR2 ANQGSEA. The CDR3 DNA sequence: TGCAGCGTTGAGGGGACCGGGGAGCTGTTTTTT. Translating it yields CSVEGTGELFF.

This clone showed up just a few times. The chain's CDR3 is CASRPHQPQETQYF. CDR3 DNA: TGTGCCAGTAGGCCTCACCAGCCCCAAGAGACCCAGTACTTC. This chain links TRBV19 with TRBJ2-5; D remains unclear. V was clipped by 6 bases and J by 1 base, with 12 bases between them. Per the germline V gene, CDR1 is LNHDA and CDR2 is SQIVND (reference sequence). There are 14 residues in the CDR3. The whole variable domain, filled in from reference TRBV19 and TRBJ2-5, reads DGGITQSPKYLFRKEGQNVTLSCEQNLNHDAMYWYRQDPGQGLRLIYYSQIVNDFQKGDIAEGYSVSREKKESFPLTVTSAQKNPTAFYLCASRPHQPQETQYFGPGTRLLVL.

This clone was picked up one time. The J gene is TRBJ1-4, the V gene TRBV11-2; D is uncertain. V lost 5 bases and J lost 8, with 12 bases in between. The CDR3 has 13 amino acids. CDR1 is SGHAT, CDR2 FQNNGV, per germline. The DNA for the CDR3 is TGTGCCAGCAGCGCGAGGCTCAAAGAAAAACTGTTTTTT. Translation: CASSARLKEKLFF.

The CDR3, as DNA: TGTGCCAGTAGTATATATGGGGGCCTCATGAACACTGAAGCTTTCTTT. Encoded protein: CASSIYGGLMNTEAFF. The genes are TRBV19 and TRBJ1-1, with D maybe TRBD1 (6 bases). Looked up from germline, CDR1 is LNHDA and CDR2 is SQIVND (reference sequence). This CDR3 spans 16 amino acids. V lost 2 bases, J lost 0 bases, and 13 bases lay in between.

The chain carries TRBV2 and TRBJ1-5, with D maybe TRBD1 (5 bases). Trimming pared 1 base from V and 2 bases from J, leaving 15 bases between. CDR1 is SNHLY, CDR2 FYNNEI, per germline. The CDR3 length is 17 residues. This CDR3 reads CASSEGRQGFGNQPQHF. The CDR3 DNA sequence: TGTGCCAGCAGTGAAGGAAGGCAGGGATTTGGCAATCAGCCCCAGCATTTT.

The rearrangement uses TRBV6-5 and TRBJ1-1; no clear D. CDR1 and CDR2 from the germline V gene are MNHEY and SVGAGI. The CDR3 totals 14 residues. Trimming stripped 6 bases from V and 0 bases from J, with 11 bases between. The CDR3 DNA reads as TGTGCCAGCAGGGACCGTGCGATGAACACTGAAGCTTTCTTT. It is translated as CASRDRAMNTEAFF.

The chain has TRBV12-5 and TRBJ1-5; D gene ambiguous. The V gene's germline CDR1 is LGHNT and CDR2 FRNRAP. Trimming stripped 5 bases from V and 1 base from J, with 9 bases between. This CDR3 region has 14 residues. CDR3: CASGDTDSNQPQHF. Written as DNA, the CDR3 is TGTGCTAGTGGTGATACGGACAGCAATCAGCCCCAGCATTTT.

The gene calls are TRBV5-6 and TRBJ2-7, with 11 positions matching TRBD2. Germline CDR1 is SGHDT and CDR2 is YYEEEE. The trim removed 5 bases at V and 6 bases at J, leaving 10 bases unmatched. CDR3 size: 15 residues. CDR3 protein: CASSTTRLAGTEQYF. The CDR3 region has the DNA TGTGCCAGCAGTACGACTAGACTAGCGGGAACCGAGCAGTACTTC.

CDR3 protein: CASSESYIYGYTF. CDR3 DNA: TGTGCCAGCAGTGAGAGCTACATCTATGGCTACACCTTC. This chain connects TRBV25-1 to TRBJ1-2; D remains ambiguous. CDR1 MGHDK and CDR2 SYGVNS come from the germline V gene. V gave up 3 bases and J gave up 4 bases, with 9 bases separating them. The CDR3 consists of 13 residues.

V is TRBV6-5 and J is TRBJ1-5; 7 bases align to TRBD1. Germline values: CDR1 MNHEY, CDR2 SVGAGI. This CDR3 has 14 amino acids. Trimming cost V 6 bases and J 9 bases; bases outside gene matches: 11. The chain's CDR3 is CASRRDRALGPQHF. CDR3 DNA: TGTGCCAGCAGGCGAGACAGGGCCCTCGGGCCCCAGCATTTT.

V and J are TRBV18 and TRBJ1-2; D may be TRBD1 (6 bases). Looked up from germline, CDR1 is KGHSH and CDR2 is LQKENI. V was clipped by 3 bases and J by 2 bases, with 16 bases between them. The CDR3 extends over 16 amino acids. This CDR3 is CASSPLPGQKNYGYTF. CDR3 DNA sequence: TGTGCCAGCTCACCCCTACCGGGACAAAAGAACTATGGCTACACCTTC.

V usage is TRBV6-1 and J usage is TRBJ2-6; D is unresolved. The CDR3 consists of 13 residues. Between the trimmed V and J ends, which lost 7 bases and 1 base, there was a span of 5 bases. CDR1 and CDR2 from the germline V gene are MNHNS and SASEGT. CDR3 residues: CASIISGANVLTF. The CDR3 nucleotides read TGTGCCAGCATCATATCTGGGGCCAACGTCCTGACTTTC.

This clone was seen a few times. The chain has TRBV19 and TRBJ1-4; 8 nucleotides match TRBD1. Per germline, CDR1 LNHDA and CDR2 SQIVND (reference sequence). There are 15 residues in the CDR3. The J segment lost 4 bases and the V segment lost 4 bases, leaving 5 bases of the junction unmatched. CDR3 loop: CASSTGQGGNEKLFF. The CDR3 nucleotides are TGTGCCAGTAGTACCGGACAGGGAGGTAATGAAAAACTGTTTTTT.

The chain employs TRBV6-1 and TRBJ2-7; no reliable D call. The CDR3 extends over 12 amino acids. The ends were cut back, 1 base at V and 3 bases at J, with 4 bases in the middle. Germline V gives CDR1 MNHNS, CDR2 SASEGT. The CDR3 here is CASSEVNYEQYF. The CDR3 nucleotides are TGTGCCAGCAGTGAAGTCAACTACGAGCAGTACTTC.

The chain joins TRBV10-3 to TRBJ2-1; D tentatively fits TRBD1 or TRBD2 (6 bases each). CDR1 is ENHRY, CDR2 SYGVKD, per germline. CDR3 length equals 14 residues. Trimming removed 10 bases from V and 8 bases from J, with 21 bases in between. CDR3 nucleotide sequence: TGTGCCACCACAGTACCGGGGGCCCGCGATGAGCAGTTCTTC. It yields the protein CATTVPGARDEQFF.

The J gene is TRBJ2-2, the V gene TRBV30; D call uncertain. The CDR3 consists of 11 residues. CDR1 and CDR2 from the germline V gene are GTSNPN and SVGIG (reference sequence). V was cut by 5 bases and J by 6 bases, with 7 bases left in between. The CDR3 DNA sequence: TGTGCCTGGGGGTTTCCCGGGGAGCTGTTTTTT. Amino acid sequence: CAWGFPGELFF.

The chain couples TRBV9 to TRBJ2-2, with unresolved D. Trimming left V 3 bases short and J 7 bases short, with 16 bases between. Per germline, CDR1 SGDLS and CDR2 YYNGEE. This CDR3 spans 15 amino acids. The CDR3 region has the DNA TGTGCCAGCAGCGCAACTCCGGATATGGGCGGGGAGCTGTTTTTT. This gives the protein CASSATPDMGGELFF.

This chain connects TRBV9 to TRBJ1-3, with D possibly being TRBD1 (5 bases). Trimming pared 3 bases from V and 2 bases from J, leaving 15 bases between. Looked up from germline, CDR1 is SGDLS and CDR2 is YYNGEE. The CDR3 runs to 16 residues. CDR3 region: CASSGGLYGTGNTIYF. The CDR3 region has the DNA TGTGCCAGCAGCGGGGGCCTCTACGGGACTGGAAACACCATATATTTT.

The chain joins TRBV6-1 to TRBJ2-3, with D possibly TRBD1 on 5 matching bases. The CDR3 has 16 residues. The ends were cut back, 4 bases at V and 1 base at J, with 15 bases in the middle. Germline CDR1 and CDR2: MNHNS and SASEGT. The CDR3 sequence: CASSGRQQLRTDTQYF. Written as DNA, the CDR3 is TGTGCCAGCAGTGGGCGACAGCAGCTACGCACAGATACGCAGTATTTT.

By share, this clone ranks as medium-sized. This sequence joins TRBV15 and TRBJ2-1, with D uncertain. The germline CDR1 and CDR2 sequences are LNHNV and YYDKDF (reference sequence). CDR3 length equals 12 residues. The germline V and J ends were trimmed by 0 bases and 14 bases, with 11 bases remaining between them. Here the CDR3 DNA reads TGTGCCACCAGCAGAGATAAAGGTCTCGAGTTCTTC. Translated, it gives CATSRDKGLEFF.

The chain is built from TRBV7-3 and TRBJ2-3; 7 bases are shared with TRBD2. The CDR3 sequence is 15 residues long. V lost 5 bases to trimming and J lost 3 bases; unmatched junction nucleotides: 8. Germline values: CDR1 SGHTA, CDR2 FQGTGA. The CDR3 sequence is CASSLRAGETDTQYF. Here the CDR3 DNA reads TGTGCCAGCAGCCTAAGGGCGGGAGAGACAGATACGCAGTATTTT.

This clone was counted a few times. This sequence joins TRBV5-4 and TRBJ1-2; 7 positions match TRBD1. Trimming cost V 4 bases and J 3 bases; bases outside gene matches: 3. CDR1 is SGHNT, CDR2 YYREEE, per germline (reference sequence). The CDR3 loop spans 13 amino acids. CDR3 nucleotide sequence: TGTGCCAGCAGCGCCACAGGGGACTATGGCTACACCTTC. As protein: CASSATGDYGYTF.